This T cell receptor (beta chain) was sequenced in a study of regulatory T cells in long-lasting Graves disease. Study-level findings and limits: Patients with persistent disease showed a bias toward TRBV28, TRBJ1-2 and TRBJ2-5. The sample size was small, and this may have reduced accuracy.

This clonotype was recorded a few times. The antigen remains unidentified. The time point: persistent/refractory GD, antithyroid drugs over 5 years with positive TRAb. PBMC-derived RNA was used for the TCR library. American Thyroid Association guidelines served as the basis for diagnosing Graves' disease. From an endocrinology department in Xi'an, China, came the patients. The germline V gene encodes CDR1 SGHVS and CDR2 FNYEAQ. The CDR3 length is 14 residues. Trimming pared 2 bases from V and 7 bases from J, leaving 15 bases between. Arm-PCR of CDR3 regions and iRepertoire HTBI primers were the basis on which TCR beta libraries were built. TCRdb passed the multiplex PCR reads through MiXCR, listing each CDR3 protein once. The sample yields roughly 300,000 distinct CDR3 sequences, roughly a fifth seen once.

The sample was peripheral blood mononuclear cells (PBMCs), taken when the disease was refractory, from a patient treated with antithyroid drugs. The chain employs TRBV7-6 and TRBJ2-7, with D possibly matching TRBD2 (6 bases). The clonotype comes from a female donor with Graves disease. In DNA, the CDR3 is TGTGCCAGCAGCTTAAATGGGGGAGCGGGTGAGCAGTACTTC. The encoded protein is CASSLNGGAGEQYF.